The sequence of this TCR beta chain was determined in a study of T cells in Graves' hyperthyroidism and ophthalmopathy. This clonotype came up many times. The CDR3 contains 12 residues. Germline values: CDR1 GTSNPN, CDR2 SVGIG (reference sequence). Trimming pared 2 bases from V and 2 bases from J, leaving 7 bases between. The PBMCs were sourced from fresh peripheral blood (around 9.9 ml). What was amplified from RNA transcripts were TCR beta CDR3 regions. The study used the HTBI primer set for a first-round RT-PCR of the TCR CDR3. TCRdb ran MiXCR on the multiplex PCR reads and lists one entry per CDR3 protein. The sample includes over 650,000 distinct CDR3 sequences, 15% to 20% seen only once; the top ten take around 7.7%.

V gene TRBV30 combines with J gene TRBJ2-7; D remains ambiguous. Material for sequencing was blood. The TCR originated in a man aged 18 to 30 with Graves' hyperthyroidism. The CDR3 is CAWSFSTYEQYF. DNA for the CDR3: TGTGCCTGGAGTTTCAGCACCTACGAGCAGTACTTC.